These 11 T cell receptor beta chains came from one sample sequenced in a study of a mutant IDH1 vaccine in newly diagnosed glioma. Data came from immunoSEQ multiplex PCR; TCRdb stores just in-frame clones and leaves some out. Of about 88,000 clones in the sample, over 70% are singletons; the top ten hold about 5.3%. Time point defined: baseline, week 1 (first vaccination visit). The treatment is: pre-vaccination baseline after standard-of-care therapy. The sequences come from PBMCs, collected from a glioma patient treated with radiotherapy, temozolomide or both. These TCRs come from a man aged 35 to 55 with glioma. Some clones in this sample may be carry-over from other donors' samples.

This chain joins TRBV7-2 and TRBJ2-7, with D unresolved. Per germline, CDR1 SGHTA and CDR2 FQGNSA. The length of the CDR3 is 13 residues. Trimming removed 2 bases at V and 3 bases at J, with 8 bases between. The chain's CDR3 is CASSLTGFYEQYF. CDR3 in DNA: TGTGCCAGCAGCTTAACCGGGTTCTACGAGCAGTACTTC.

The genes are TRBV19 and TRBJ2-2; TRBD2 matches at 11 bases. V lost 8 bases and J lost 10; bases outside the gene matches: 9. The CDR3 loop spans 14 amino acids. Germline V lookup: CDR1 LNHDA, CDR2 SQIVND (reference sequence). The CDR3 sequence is CASSIAGGPEELFF. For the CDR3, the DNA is TGTGCCAGTTCGATAGCGGGGGGGCCAGAGGAGCTGTTTTTT. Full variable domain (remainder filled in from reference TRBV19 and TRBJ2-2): DGGITQSPKYLFRKEGQNVTLSCEQNLNHDAMYWYRQDPGQGLRLIYYSQIVNDFQKGDIAEGYSVSREKKESFPLTVTSAQKNPTAFYLCASSIAGGPEELFFGEGSRLTVL.

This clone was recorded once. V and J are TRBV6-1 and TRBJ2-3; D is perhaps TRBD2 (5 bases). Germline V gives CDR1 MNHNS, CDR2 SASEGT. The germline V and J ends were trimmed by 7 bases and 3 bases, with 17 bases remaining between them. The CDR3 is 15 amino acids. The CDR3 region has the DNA TGTGCCAGCATCCACGGGGTGGCCGGAACAGATACGCAGTATTTT. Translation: CASIHGVAGTDTQYF.

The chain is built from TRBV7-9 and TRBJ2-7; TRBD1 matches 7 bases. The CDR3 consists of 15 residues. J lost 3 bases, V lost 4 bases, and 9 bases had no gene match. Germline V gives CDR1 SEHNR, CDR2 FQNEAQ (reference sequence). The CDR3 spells CASSSARGISYEQYF. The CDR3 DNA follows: TGTGCCAGCAGCTCCGCCAGGGGGATAAGCTACGAGCAGTACTTC.

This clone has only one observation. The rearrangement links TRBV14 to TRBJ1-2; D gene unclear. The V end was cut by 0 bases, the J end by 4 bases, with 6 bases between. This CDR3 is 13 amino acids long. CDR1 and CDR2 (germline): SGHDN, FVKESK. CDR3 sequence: CASSQDGVYGYTF. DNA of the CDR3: TGTGCCAGCAGCCAAGATGGAGTCTATGGCTACACCTTC.

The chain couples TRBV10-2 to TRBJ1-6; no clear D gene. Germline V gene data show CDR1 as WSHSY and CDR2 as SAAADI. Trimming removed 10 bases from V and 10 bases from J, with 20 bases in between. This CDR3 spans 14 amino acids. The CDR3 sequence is CATRGDWMGSPLHF. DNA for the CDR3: TGCGCCACCCGGGGAGACTGGATGGGGTCACCCCTCCACTTT.

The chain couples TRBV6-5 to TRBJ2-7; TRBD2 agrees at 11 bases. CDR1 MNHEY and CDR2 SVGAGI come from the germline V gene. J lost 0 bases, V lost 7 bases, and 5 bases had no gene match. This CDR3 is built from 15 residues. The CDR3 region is CASTHSGGASYEQYF. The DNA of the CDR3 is TGTGCCAGCACCCATAGCGGGGGGGCCTCCTACGAGCAGTACTTC.

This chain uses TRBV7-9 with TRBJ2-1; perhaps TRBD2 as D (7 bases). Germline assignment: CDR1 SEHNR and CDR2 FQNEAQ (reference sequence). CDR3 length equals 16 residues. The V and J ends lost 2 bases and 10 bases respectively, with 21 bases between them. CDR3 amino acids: CASSLSLRGASTEQFF. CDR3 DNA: TGTGCCAGCAGCTTATCATTACGGGGGGCCTCGACCGAGCAGTTCTTC. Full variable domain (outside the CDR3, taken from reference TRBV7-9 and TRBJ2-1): DTGVSQNPRHKITKRGQNVTFRCDPISEHNRLYWYRQTLGQGPEFLTYFQNEAQLEKSRLLSDRFSAERPKGSFSTLEIQRTEQGDSAMYLCASSLSLRGASTEQFFGPGTRLTVL.

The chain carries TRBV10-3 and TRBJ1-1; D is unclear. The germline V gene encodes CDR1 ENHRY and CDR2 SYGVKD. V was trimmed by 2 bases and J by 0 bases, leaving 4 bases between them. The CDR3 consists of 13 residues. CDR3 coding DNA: TGTGCCATCAGTGAGGGCCTGAACACTGAAGCTTTCTTT. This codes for CAISEGLNTEAFF.

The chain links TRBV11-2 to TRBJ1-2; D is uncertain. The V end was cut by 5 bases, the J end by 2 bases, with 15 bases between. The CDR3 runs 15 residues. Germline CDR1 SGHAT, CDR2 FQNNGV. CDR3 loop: CASSLGVLGNYGYTF. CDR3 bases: TGTGCCAGCAGCCTCGGTGTCTTAGGGAACTATGGCTACACCTTC.

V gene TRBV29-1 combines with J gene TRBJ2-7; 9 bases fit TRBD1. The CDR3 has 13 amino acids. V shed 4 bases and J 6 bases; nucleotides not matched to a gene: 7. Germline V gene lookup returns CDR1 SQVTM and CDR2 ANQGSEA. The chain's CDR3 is CSVAGGQGGEQYF. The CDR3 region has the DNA TGCAGCGTTGCTGGGGGACAGGGCGGCGAGCAGTACTTC.